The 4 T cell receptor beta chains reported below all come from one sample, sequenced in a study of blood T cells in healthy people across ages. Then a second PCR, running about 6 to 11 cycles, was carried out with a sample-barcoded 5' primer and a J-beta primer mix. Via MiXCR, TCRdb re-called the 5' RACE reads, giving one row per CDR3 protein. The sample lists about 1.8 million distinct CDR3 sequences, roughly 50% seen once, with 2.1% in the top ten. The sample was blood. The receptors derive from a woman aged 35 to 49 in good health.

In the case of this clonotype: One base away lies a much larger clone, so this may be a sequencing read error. For the CDR3, the DNA is TGCAGCGTTGAAAAAGGAGGGGGGACCCAGTACTTC. Protein: CSVEKGGGTQYF. V gene TRBV29-1 combines with J gene TRBJ2-7; possibly TRBD1 or TRBD2 for D (6 bases each). The DNA end is a closer match to TRBJ2-5, so the J assignment may be wrong. CDR3 length: 12 amino acids. Germline V gives CDR1 SQVTM, CDR2 ANQGSEA.

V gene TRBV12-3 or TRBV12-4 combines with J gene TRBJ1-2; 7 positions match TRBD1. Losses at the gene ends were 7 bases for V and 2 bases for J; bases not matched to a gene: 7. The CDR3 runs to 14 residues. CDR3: CASKAGQMNYGYTF. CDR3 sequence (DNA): TGTGCCAGCAAAGCGGGACAGATGAACTATGGCTACACCTTC.

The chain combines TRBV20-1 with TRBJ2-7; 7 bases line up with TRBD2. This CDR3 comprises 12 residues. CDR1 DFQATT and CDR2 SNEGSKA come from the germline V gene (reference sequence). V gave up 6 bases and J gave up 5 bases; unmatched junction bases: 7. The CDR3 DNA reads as TGCAGTGCCCCTGCCCGGGGGGACGAGCAGTACTTC. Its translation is CSAPARGDEQYF.

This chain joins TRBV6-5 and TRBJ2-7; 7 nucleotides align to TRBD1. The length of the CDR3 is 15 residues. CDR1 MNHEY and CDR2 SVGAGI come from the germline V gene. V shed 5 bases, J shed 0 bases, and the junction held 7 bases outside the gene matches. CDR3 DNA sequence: TGTGCCAGCAGTGTGGGACAGCTTGCCTCCTACGAGCAGTACTTC. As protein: CASSVGQLASYEQYF.